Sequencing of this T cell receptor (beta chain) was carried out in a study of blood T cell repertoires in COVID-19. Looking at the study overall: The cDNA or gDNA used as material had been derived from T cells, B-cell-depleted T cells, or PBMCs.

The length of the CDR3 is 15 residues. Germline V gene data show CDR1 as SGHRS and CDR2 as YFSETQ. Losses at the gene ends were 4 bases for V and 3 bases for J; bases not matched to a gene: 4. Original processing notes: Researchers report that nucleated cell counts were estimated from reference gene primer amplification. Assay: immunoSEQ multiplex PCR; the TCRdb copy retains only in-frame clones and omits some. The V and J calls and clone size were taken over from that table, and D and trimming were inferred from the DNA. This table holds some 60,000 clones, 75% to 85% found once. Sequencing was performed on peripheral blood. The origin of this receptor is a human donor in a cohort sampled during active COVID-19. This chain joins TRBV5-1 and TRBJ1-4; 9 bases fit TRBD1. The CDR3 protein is CASSPGTGSNEKLFF. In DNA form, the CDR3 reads TGCGCCAGCAGCCCCGGGACAGGGTCTAATGAAAAACTGTTTTTT.